Listed below are T cell receptor beta chains from one sample, sequenced in a study of shared clonotypes between healthy human individuals. Produced via immunoSEQ multiplex PCR; TCRdb's table is partial and in-frame only. Among 800,000 to 1,200,000 clones listed, about 80% were seen once. Sequenced: memory CD4+ T cells from PBMCs. The receptors shown here come from a man aged 18 to 29 in good health. Some clones in this sample may be carry-over from other donors' samples. CDR3s include the opening cysteine and the closing phenylalanine or tryptophan. D genes are given only for firm matches. The size entry is marked missing in some rows and otherwise reads once, few, many or a size class.

CDR3aa: CAGSRLAGAYEQYF
d_gene: TRBD2
j_gene: TRBJ2-7
abundance: -
len: 14
v_gene: TRBV2

CDR3aa: CASSHAGASGYEQYF
d_gene: TRBD2
j_gene: TRBJ2-7
abundance: -
len: 15
v_gene: TRBV4-1

CDR3aa: CASSPSPGLETQYF
d_gene: -
j_gene: TRBJ2-5
abundance: -
len: 14
v_gene: TRBV5-1

CDR3aa: CSARVERGAAF
d_gene: -
j_gene: TRBJ1-1
abundance: -
len: 11
v_gene: TRBV20-1

CDR3aa: CASSYAMNTEAFF
d_gene: -
j_gene: TRBJ1-1
abundance: many
len: 13
v_gene: TRBV6-5

CDR3aa: CASSFSWVADLHNEQFF
d_gene: -
j_gene: TRBJ2-1
abundance: -
len: 17
v_gene: TRBV28

CDR3aa: CASSQASGRQNNEQFF
d_gene: TRBD2
j_gene: TRBJ2-1
abundance: -
len: 16
v_gene: TRBV4-1

CDR3aa: CASSVEGFSGNTIYF
d_gene: -
j_gene: TRBJ1-3
abundance: few
len: 15
v_gene: TRBV9

CDR3aa: CASLKTGQALQETQYF
d_gene: TRBD1
j_gene: TRBJ2-5
abundance: -
len: 16
v_gene: TRBV5-1

CDR3aa: CASNPGVYSNQPQHF
d_gene: -
j_gene: TRBJ1-5
abundance: -
len: 15
v_gene: TRBV19

CDR3aa: CASSPPGGYGYTF
d_gene: -
j_gene: TRBJ1-2
abundance: few
len: 13
v_gene: TRBV5-1

CDR3aa: CASSLEGETQYF
d_gene: -
j_gene: TRBJ2-5
abundance: -
len: 12
v_gene: TRBV11-3

CDR3aa: CASSLLQGARTEAFF
d_gene: TRBD1
j_gene: TRBJ1-1
abundance: -
len: 15
v_gene: TRBV5-6

CDR3aa: CASSSPGDTQYF
d_gene: -
j_gene: TRBJ2-3
abundance: -
len: 12
v_gene: TRBV5-1

CDR3aa: CASSPVKGLAAYNEQFF
d_gene: TRBD2
j_gene: TRBJ2-1
abundance: -
len: 17
v_gene: TRBV28

CDR3aa: CSVVRAGPLRETQYF
d_gene: -
j_gene: TRBJ2-5
abundance: -
len: 15
v_gene: TRBV29-1

CDR3aa: CAWSGRQVNEKLFF
d_gene: -
j_gene: TRBJ1-4
abundance: -
len: 14
v_gene: TRBV30

CDR3aa: CAWSPEVHEQFF
d_gene: -
j_gene: TRBJ2-1
abundance: -
len: 12
v_gene: TRBV30

CDR3aa: CASSLRTGGADTQYF
d_gene: TRBD1
j_gene: TRBJ2-3
abundance: -
len: 15
v_gene: TRBV7-6

CDR3aa: CASRGLAVGARRYEQYF
d_gene: -
j_gene: TRBJ2-7
abundance: -
len: 17
v_gene: TRBV27

CDR3aa: CASSSAVLPGYTF
d_gene: -
j_gene: TRBJ1-2
abundance: -
len: 13
v_gene: TRBV28

CDR3aa: CASSPASGIYEQYF
d_gene: TRBD2
j_gene: TRBJ2-7
abundance: -
len: 14
v_gene: TRBV5-1

CDR3aa: CASNAGPATNEKLFF
d_gene: -
j_gene: TRBJ1-4
abundance: -
len: 15
v_gene: TRBV19

CDR3aa: CASSLARDREQYGYTF
d_gene: TRBD1
j_gene: TRBJ1-2
abundance: few
len: 16
v_gene: TRBV7-8

CDR3aa: CASSLVVQNTDTQYF
d_gene: -
j_gene: TRBJ2-3
abundance: few
len: 15
v_gene: TRBV5-8

CDR3aa: CASSISGTGAYEQYF
d_gene: TRBD1
j_gene: TRBJ2-7
abundance: few
len: 15
v_gene: TRBV7-3

CDR3aa: CAWSVRSEAFF
d_gene: -
j_gene: TRBJ1-1
abundance: few
len: 11
v_gene: TRBV30

CDR3aa: CASSFNSAYEQYF
d_gene: -
j_gene: TRBJ2-7
abundance: -
len: 13
v_gene: TRBV27

CDR3aa: CASSGLTGTDTQYF
d_gene: -
j_gene: TRBJ2-3
abundance: -
len: 14
v_gene: TRBV6-1

CDR3aa: CAIRSATSGQETQYF
d_gene: TRBD2
j_gene: TRBJ2-5
abundance: -
len: 15
v_gene: TRBV10-3

CDR3aa: CASSLASGLALSPNEQFF
d_gene: TRBD2
j_gene: TRBJ2-1
abundance: -
len: 18
v_gene: TRBV5-5

CDR3aa: CASSSFSQGTYSYEQYF
d_gene: -
j_gene: TRBJ2-7
abundance: -
len: 17
v_gene: TRBV7-9

CDR3aa: CASSSDRGEEAFF
d_gene: -
j_gene: TRBJ1-1
abundance: -
len: 13
v_gene: TRBV18

CDR3aa: CASSNRQKYSYEQYF
d_gene: -
j_gene: TRBJ2-7
abundance: -
len: 15
v_gene: TRBV5-4

CDR3aa: CAGWDGRTYGYTF
d_gene: -
j_gene: TRBJ1-2
abundance: few
len: 13
v_gene: TRBV28

CDR3aa: CASSSDRGVSTDTQYF
d_gene: TRBD1
j_gene: TRBJ2-3
abundance: many
len: 16
v_gene: TRBV28